These T cell receptor beta chains were read from a single sample in a study of shared clonotypes between healthy human individuals. Method: immunoSEQ multiplex PCR; TCRdb's copy keeps in-frame clones and lacks some. The table records some 2 million clones, about 95% of them present only once. Input material: naive CD8+ T cells sorted from blood. The origin of the receptors is a man younger than 35 in good health. Each CDR3 is given with its conserved first and last residue. D genes are given only for firm matches. Clone size is not always given. Where it is, it says once, few, many or a class for expanded clones.

cdr3_aa: CASSLGVVDEKLFF; cdr3_nt: TGTGCCAGCAGCTTGGGAGTTGTGGATGAAAAACTGTTTTTT; clone_size: -; v_call: TRBV5-6; d_call: -; j_call: TRBJ1-4
cdr3_aa: CAMAASGDTGELFF; cdr3_nt: TGTGCCATGGCTGCTAGCGGGGACACCGGGGAGCTGTTTTTT; clone_size: -; v_call: TRBV10-3; d_call: TRBD2; j_call: TRBJ2-2
cdr3_aa: CASSLGGADTIYF; cdr3_nt: TGTGCCAGCAGTTTAGGGGGTGCGGACACCATATATTTT; clone_size: -; v_call: TRBV28; d_call: -; j_call: TRBJ1-3
cdr3_aa: CASSLSAGGKKDEQYF; cdr3_nt: TGTGCCAGCAGTTTAAGCGCAGGGGGGAAGAAAGACGAGCAGTACTTC; clone_size: -; v_call: TRBV27; d_call: -; j_call: TRBJ2-7
cdr3_aa: CASSPPGTGALLRNEQYF; cdr3_nt: TGTGCCAGCAGTCCTCCTGGGACAGGGGCCCTGCTAAGGAACGAGCAGTACTTC; clone_size: -; v_call: TRBV7-8; d_call: TRBD1; j_call: TRBJ2-7
cdr3_aa: CASSKDLGGPLSYEQYF; cdr3_nt: TGTGCCAGCAGCAAAGATTTGGGAGGGCCCTTGTCCTACGAGCAGTACTTC; clone_size: -; v_call: TRBV21-1; d_call: -; j_call: TRBJ2-7
cdr3_aa: CASSLSRGTSLNEQYF; cdr3_nt: TGTGCCAGCAGTTTATCCAGGGGTACTAGTCTGAACGAGCAGTACTTC; clone_size: -; v_call: TRBV27; d_call: -; j_call: TRBJ2-7
cdr3_aa: CASRLEAGGAYEQYF; cdr3_nt: TGTGCAAGTCGCTTAGAAGCAGGGGGAGCGTACGAGCAGTACTTC; clone_size: -; v_call: TRBV12-2; d_call: -; j_call: TRBJ2-7
cdr3_aa: CASGNPGNEQFF; cdr3_nt: TGTGCTAGTGGTAACCCAGGCAATGAGCAGTTCTTC; clone_size: -; v_call: TRBV12-5; d_call: -; j_call: TRBJ2-1
cdr3_aa: CASSWTTGQFYGYTF; cdr3_nt: TGTGCCAGCAGCTGGACTACGGGACAGTTTTATGGCTACACCTTC; clone_size: -; v_call: TRBV5-6; d_call: TRBD1; j_call: TRBJ1-2
cdr3_aa: CASSPGQGNYEQYF; cdr3_nt: TGTGCCAGCAGCCCGGGACAGGGGAACTACGAGCAGTACTTC; clone_size: -; v_call: TRBV5-4; d_call: TRBD1; j_call: TRBJ2-7
cdr3_aa: CASTSGTGNTIYF; cdr3_nt: TGTGCCAGCACGTCCGGGACTGGAAACACCATATATTTT; clone_size: once; v_call: TRBV6-5; d_call: -; j_call: TRBJ1-3
cdr3_aa: CASGDRPYEQYF; cdr3_nt: TGTGCTAGTGGGGACAGACCCTACGAGCAGTACTTC; clone_size: -; v_call: TRBV12-5; d_call: -; j_call: TRBJ2-7
cdr3_aa: CASSYGTGFGDNEQFF; cdr3_nt: TGTGCCAGCAGTTACGGGACAGGGTTCGGGGACAATGAGCAGTTCTTC; clone_size: -; v_call: TRBV6-5; d_call: TRBD1; j_call: TRBJ2-1
cdr3_aa: CASSYSGDNEQFF; cdr3_nt: TGTGCCAGCAGTTACTCCGGAGACAATGAGCAGTTCTTC; clone_size: -; v_call: TRBV6-5; d_call: -; j_call: TRBJ2-1
cdr3_aa: CASSRVAGGQDQETQYF; cdr3_nt: TGCGCCAGCAGCCGAGTAGCGGGAGGGCAGGATCAAGAGACCCAGTACTTC; clone_size: once; v_call: TRBV4-1; d_call: TRBD2; j_call: TRBJ2-5
cdr3_aa: CASSLGGDGPYNEQFF; cdr3_nt: TGTGCCAGCAGCCTTGGGGGGGACGGCCCCTACAATGAGCAGTTCTTC; clone_size: -; v_call: TRBV7-3; d_call: TRBD2; j_call: TRBJ2-1
cdr3_aa: CASSQGGTGQGRGEQFF; cdr3_nt: TGCGCCAGCAGCCAAGGAGGCACGGGGCAGGGGAGGGGAGAGCAGTTCTTC; clone_size: -; v_call: TRBV4-1; d_call: -; j_call: TRBJ2-1
cdr3_aa: CATSTYYDQETQYF; cdr3_nt: TGTGCCACCAGCACTTATTACGACCAAGAGACCCAGTACTTC; clone_size: -; v_call: TRBV15; d_call: -; j_call: TRBJ2-5
cdr3_aa: CASSLYGDGYTF; cdr3_nt: TGTGCCAGCAGTTTATATGGGGATGGCTACACCTTC; clone_size: -; v_call: TRBV27; d_call: -; j_call: TRBJ1-2
cdr3_aa: CASNRVATDEKLFF; cdr3_nt: TGTGCCAGTAATAGGGTTGCGACAGATGAAAAACTGTTTTTT; clone_size: -; v_call: TRBV19; d_call: -; j_call: TRBJ1-4
cdr3_aa: CASSFGGRTEAFF; cdr3_nt: TGTGCCAGCAGTTTCGGAGGGAGGACTGAAGCTTTCTTT; clone_size: -; v_call: TRBV28; d_call: -; j_call: TRBJ1-1
cdr3_aa: CASSQDPQGPYEQYF; cdr3_nt: TGCGCCAGCAGCCAGGACCCCCAGGGGCCCTACGAGCAGTACTTC; clone_size: -; v_call: TRBV4-1; d_call: -; j_call: TRBJ2-7
cdr3_aa: CASSREADTEAFF; cdr3_nt: TGTGCCAGTAGTCGGGAGGCGGACACTGAAGCTTTCTTT; clone_size: -; v_call: TRBV19; d_call: -; j_call: TRBJ1-1
cdr3_aa: CAWTLGGAGTDTQYF; cdr3_nt: TGTGCCTGGACCCTAGGGGGCGCTGGCACAGATACGCAGTATTTT; clone_size: -; v_call: TRBV30; d_call: TRBD1; j_call: TRBJ2-3
cdr3_aa: CASSLGFGENQPQHF; cdr3_nt: TGTGCCAGCAGCTTAGGTTTCGGGGAGAATCAGCCCCAGCATTTT; clone_size: -; v_call: TRBV7-9; d_call: -; j_call: TRBJ1-5
cdr3_aa: CASSVADFPYEQYF; cdr3_nt: TGTGCCAGCAGCGTAGCAGACTTTCCCTACGAGCAGTACTTC; clone_size: -; v_call: TRBV9; d_call: -; j_call: TRBJ2-7
cdr3_aa: CASSADERGYTF; cdr3_nt: TGTGCCAGCAGCGCCGACGAGAGGGGCTACACCTTC; clone_size: once; v_call: TRBV9; d_call: -; j_call: TRBJ1-2
cdr3_aa: CASSLGLYRGNTEAFF; cdr3_nt: TGTGCCAGCAGCTTGGGTCTTTACAGGGGGAACACTGAAGCTTTCTTT; clone_size: -; v_call: TRBV5-5; d_call: TRBD1; j_call: TRBJ1-1
cdr3_aa: CASSLYDRFPYEQYF; cdr3_nt: TGTGCCAGCAGCCTATATGACAGGTTCCCCTACGAGCAGTACTTC; clone_size: -; v_call: TRBV5-6; d_call: -; j_call: TRBJ2-7
cdr3_aa: CASSPSWGEYTDTQYF; cdr3_nt: TGTGCCAGCAGTCCCTCCTGGGGGGAGTACACAGATACGCAGTATTTT; clone_size: once; v_call: TRBV27; d_call: -; j_call: TRBJ2-3
cdr3_aa: CASSQPTGTTNEKLFF; cdr3_nt: TGCGCCAGCAGCCAACCCACCGGGACGACTAATGAAAAACTGTTTTTT; clone_size: -; v_call: TRBV4-1; d_call: -; j_call: TRBJ1-4
cdr3_aa: CASSEEGLVYEQYF; cdr3_nt: TGTGCCAGCAGTGAAGAGGGACTAGTCTACGAGCAGTACTTC; clone_size: once; v_call: TRBV6-1; d_call: TRBD2; j_call: TRBJ2-7
cdr3_aa: CASSPLAGSYEQYF; cdr3_nt: TGTGCCAGCAGCCCCCTGGCGGGGTCCTACGAGCAGTACTTC; clone_size: -; v_call: TRBV7-8; d_call: -; j_call: TRBJ2-7
cdr3_aa: CASSRFTEAFF; cdr3_nt: TGTGCTAGTTCTCGGTTCACTGAAGCTTTCTTT; clone_size: -; v_call: TRBV12-5; d_call: -; j_call: TRBJ1-1